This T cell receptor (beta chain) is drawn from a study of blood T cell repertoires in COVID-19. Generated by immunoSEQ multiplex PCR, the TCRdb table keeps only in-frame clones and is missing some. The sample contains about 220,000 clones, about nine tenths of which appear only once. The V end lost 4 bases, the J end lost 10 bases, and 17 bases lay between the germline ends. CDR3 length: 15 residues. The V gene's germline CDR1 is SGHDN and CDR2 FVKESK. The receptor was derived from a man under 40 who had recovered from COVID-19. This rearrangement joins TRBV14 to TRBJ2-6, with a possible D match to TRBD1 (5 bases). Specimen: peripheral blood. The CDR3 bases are TGTGCCAGCAGCCCCTTCCCCGGCAGGGTAAACGTCCTGACTTTC. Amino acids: CASSPFPGRVNVLTF. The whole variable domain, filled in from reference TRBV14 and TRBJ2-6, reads EAGVTQFPSHSVIEKGQTVTLRCDPISGHDNLYWYRRVMGKEIKFLLHFVKESKQDESGMPNNRFLAERTGGTYSTLKVQPAELEDSGVYFCASSPFPGRVNVLTFGAGSRLTVL.